The rows below give T cell receptor beta chains drawn from one sample of a study of blood T cell repertoires in COVID-19. Here immunoSEQ multiplex PCR was the method, and the copy in TCRdb shows in-frame clones only, minus some. Counted here are roughly 170,000 clones, roughly 90% occurring once; the ten biggest clones make up about 26%. Sequencing input: peripheral blood. Every receptor here comes from a man between 60 and 75 years old with acute or convalescent COVID-19. CDR3s include the opening cysteine and the closing phenylalanine or tryptophan. A D gene is named only where the DNA matches it firmly. Clone size is given for some rows only: seen once, a few or many times, or a class if the clone is expanded.

abundance,v_gene,j_gene,d_gene,CDR3aa,CDR3nt
NA,TRBV12-5,TRBJ2-1,TRBD1,CASGSGTEYNEQFF,TGTGCTAGTGGGAGTGGGACAGAATACAATGAGCAGTTCTTC
NA,TRBV30,TRBJ1-6,TRBD1,CAWSGGQGAGSPLHF,TGTGCCTGGAGTGGTGGACAGGGGGCGGGTTCACCCCTCCACTTT
NA,TRBV5-4,TRBJ2-3,TRBD1,CASSLYTEGATDTQYF,TGTGCCAGCAGCTTGTATACCGAGGGGGCCACAGATACGCAGTATTTT
NA,TRBV30,TRBJ1-5,NA,CAWSVPGRPGDQPQHF,TGTGCCTGGAGTGTACCGGGACGCCCGGGGGATCAGCCCCAGCATTTT
NA,TRBV20-1,TRBJ2-2,TRBD2,CSARGLAGRNTGELFF,TGCAGTGCTCGTGGACTAGCGGGAAGGAACACCGGGGAGCTGTTTTTT
NA,TRBV19,TRBJ1-2,TRBD1,CASSPFQGALNYGYTF,TGTGCCAGTAGTCCCTTTCAGGGGGCTCTAAACTATGGCTACACCTTC
NA,TRBV5-1,TRBJ2-5,NA,CASSWGSGLGETQYF,TGCGCCAGCAGCTGGGGATCGGGACTTGGAGAGACCCAGTACTTC
NA,TRBV6-1,TRBJ1-2,TRBD1,CASSEGLLGTGGDYGYTF,TGTGCCAGCAGTGAAGGCCTACTAGGGACAGGGGGGGACTATGGCTACACCTTC
NA,TRBV3-1/TRBV3-2,TRBJ1-2,TRBD1,CASSPGQVYGYTF,TGTGCCAGCAGCCCCGGACAGGTCTATGGCTACACCTTC
NA,TRBV23-1,TRBJ2-3,NA,CASSLHGERSSTDTQYF,TGCGCCAGCAGTCTCCACGGGGAGCGCTCTAGCACAGATACGCAGTATTTT
NA,TRBV28,TRBJ1-1,NA,CASSQGRQNTEAFF,TGTGCCAGCAGCCAAGGTAGACAGAACACTGAAGCTTTCTTT
NA,TRBV4-1,TRBJ1-2,TRBD1,CASSQDAWGNTDRGSYGYTF,TGCGCCAGCAGCCAAGATGCGTGGGGGAACACGGACAGGGGAAGCTATGGCTACACCTTC
few,TRBV10-3,TRBJ1-5,NA,CAISRQAGQPQHF,TGTGCCATCAGTAGACAGGCTGGTCAGCCCCAGCATTTT
NA,TRBV19,TRBJ1-4,NA,CASSISTFEKLFF,TGTGCCAGTAGTATTAGCACTTTTGAAAAACTGTTTTTT
NA,TRBV11-2,TRBJ1-1,TRBD1,CASSSGRGRVGDTEAFF,TGTGCCAGCAGCTCAGGCAGGGGGCGGGTTGGGGACACTGAAGCTTTCTTT
NA,TRBV5-4,TRBJ1-2,NA,CASSLVGGRGYGYTF,TGTGCCAGCAGCTTGGTCGGGGGGCGAGGCTATGGCTACACCTTC
NA,TRBV5-1,TRBJ2-3,NA,CASREGLPDTQYF,TGCGCCAGCAGGGAAGGACTTCCAGATACGCAGTATTTT
NA,TRBV4-1,TRBJ1-1,NA,CASSQGVGRGAFF,TGCGCCAGCAGCCAAGGGGTCGGCAGGGGAGCTTTCTTT
NA,TRBV10-3,TRBJ2-5,NA,CAIIYRSTETQYF,TGTGCCATCATATACCGTAGCACGGAGACCCAGTACTTC
NA,TRBV9,TRBJ1-1,TRBD1,CASSPADRVNTEAFF,TGTGCCAGCAGCCCCGCGGACAGGGTGAACACTGAAGCTTTCTTT
NA,TRBV6-1,TRBJ1-4,TRBD1,CASSEARDRGREKLFF,TGTGCCAGCAGTGAAGCCCGGGACAGGGGAAGGGAAAAACTGTTTTTT
NA,TRBV3-1/TRBV3-2,TRBJ1-2,TRBD1,CASSQDARDSGYTF,TGTGCCAGCAGCCAAGACGCCAGGGACAGTGGCTACACCTTC
NA,TRBV9,TRBJ2-5,TRBD1,CASSPGTGQQETQYF,TGTGCCAGCAGCCCTGGAACGGGACAGCAAGAGACCCAGTACTTC
NA,TRBV4-1,TRBJ2-2,TRBD1,CASSQASIPGQGTGELFF,TGCGCCAGCAGCCAAGCTTCCATTCCGGGACAGGGTACCGGGGAGCTGTTTTTT
NA,TRBV19,TRBJ1-1,NA,CASSIGQALNTEAFF,TGTGCCAGTAGTATAGGACAGGCCTTGAACACTGAAGCTTTCTTT
NA,TRBV7-8,TRBJ1-1,TRBD1,CASSFRQGRTEAFF,TGTGCCAGCAGCTTCCGACAGGGACGAACTGAAGCTTTCTTT
NA,TRBV5-5,TRBJ2-5,NA,CASSFELETQYF,TGTGCCAGCAGCTTCGAACTAGAGACCCAGTACTTC
NA,TRBV12-5,TRBJ2-2,NA,CASGRTAGPTGELFF,TGTGCTAGTGGGCGGACAGCGGGACCCACCGGGGAGCTGTTTTTT
few,TRBV4-3,TRBJ2-7,NA,CASSQDRGNSYEQYF,TGCGCCAGCAGCCAAGATCGAGGGAACTCCTACGAGCAGTACTTC
NA,TRBV24-1,TRBJ1-4,NA,CATSAGGDEKLFF,TGTGCCACCAGTGCGGGGGGGGACGAAAAACTGTTTTTT
NA,TRBV11-2,TRBJ2-5,NA,CASSPRGRGQETQYF,TGTGCCAGCAGCCCACGAGGGCGGGGACAAGAGACCCAGTACTTC
NA,TRBV5-1,TRBJ1-5,TRBD1,CASSPGTGSYQPQHF,TGCGCCAGCAGCCCGGGGACAGGTTCCTATCAGCCCCAGCATTTT
once,TRBV4-1,TRBJ2-5,NA,CASSLEAGRQETQYF,TGCGCCAGCAGCCTAGAGGCGGGGAGGCAAGAGACCCAGTACTTC
NA,TRBV27,TRBJ1-1,NA,CASSLRVLNTEAFF,TGTGCCAGCAGTTTAAGAGTTTTGAACACTGAAGCTTTCTTT
NA,TRBV13,TRBJ1-1,NA,CASSRGEANTEAFF,TGTGCCAGCAGTCGGGGGGAAGCGAACACTGAAGCTTTCTTT
once,TRBV27,TRBJ1-1,NA,CASSPRGRYTEAFF,TGTGCCAGCAGTCCCCGGGGTAGGTACACTGAAGCTTTCTTT
once,TRBV12-3/TRBV12-4,TRBJ1-2,NA,CASSFNILYGYTF,TGTGCCAGCAGTTTTAACATATTGTATGGCTACACCTTC
NA,TRBV12-3/TRBV12-4,TRBJ1-2,NA,CASSLGGAYGYTF,TGTGCCAGCAGTTTAGGGGGCGCTTATGGCTACACCTTC
NA,TRBV11-3,TRBJ1-1,NA,CASSLDRGGPFTEAFF,TGTGCCAGCAGCTTAGACCGGGGGGGACCGTTCACTGAAGCTTTCTTT
NA,TRBV24-1,TRBJ1-2,NA,CATSDWSGDYGYTF,TGTGCCACCAGTGATTGGTCGGGAGACTATGGCTACACCTTC
NA,TRBV5-1,TRBJ1-5,NA,CASSFTGFNSNQPQHF,TGCGCCAGCAGCTTTACAGGGTTTAATAGCAATCAGCCCCAGCATTTT
NA,TRBV30,TRBJ2-4,TRBD1,CAWSVLRQGDIQYF,TGTGCCTGGAGTGTACTAAGACAGGGAGACATTCAGTACTTC
NA,TRBV24-1,TRBJ2-1,NA,CATSDRFQGPSYNEQFF,TGTGCCACCAGTGACCGATTCCAGGGGCCCTCCTACAATGAGCAGTTCTTC
NA,TRBV4-3,TRBJ2-7,TRBD2,CASSQETSDFEQYF,TGCGCCAGCAGCCAAGAGACTAGCGACTTCGAGCAGTACTTC
NA,TRBV3-1/TRBV3-2,TRBJ2-1,NA,CASSQAPGSNYEQFF,TGTGCCAGCAGCCAAGCCCCCGGGAGCAACTATGAGCAGTTCTTC
NA,TRBV19,TRBJ2-7,TRBD1,CASSMTGNLIFYEQYF,TGTGCCAGCAGCATGACAGGGAACCTAATCTTCTACGAGCAGTACTTC
NA,TRBV2,TRBJ2-7,TRBD2,CASRQMTSGTDEQYF,TGTGCCAGCAGGCAGATGACTAGCGGGACCGACGAGCAGTACTTC
NA,TRBV21-1,TRBJ1-3,NA,CARPGGAGNTIYF,TGTGCCCGTCCGGGGGGAGCTGGAAACACCATATATTTT
once,TRBV5-1,TRBJ1-4,TRBD1,CASSQGGTANEKLFF,TGCGCCAGCAGCCAAGGGGGGACAGCAAATGAAAAACTGTTTTTT
NA,TRBV30,TRBJ1-4,TRBD1,CAWRGGQAEEKLFF,TGTGCCTGGAGGGGGGGACAGGCCGAGGAAAAACTGTTTTTT
NA,TRBV24-1,TRBJ2-2,TRBD1,CATSDRRTGVTGELFF,TGTGCCACCAGTGATCGAAGGACAGGGGTGACCGGGGAGCTGTTTTTT
NA,TRBV5-4,TRBJ1-4,TRBD1,CASSNLYRGANEKLFF,TGTGCCAGCAGCAACCTATACAGGGGTGCTAATGAAAAACTGTTTTTT
NA,TRBV29-1,TRBJ2-3,TRBD2,CSLIRGGPDTQYF,TGCAGCTTAATTCGGGGGGGCCCAGATACGCAGTATTTT
NA,TRBV6-2/TRBV6-3,TRBJ1-1,TRBD1,CASSRQGRNTEAFF,TGTGCCAGCAGTAGACAGGGGCGGAACACTGAAGCTTTCTTT
NA,TRBV29-1,TRBJ2-2,NA,CSVEDGQITGELFF,TGCAGCGTTGAAGACGGACAGATTACCGGGGAGCTGTTTTTT